Below, one T cell receptor beta chain is given with its context. Per germline, CDR1 MGHDK and CDR2 SYGVNS. The trim removed 6 bases at V and 3 bases at J, leaving 7 bases unmatched. The length of the CDR3 is 14 residues. These data come from a study of blood T cell repertoires in COVID-19. Study as a whole: Whether acute or convalescent, the COVID-19 samples came from the United States, Italy and Spain.

Profiled with immunoSEQ multiplex PCR; TCRdb holds only in-frame clones, not every one. Of just under 350,000 clones in the sample, under 95% were seen once. The origin of this receptor is a woman between 18 and 29 years old who had recovered from COVID-19. Sequences were obtained from peripheral blood. The chain combines TRBV25-1 with TRBJ1-1; 7 nucleotides line up with TRBD1. CDR3 residues: CASRETGSDTEAFF. The CDR3 DNA sequence: TGTGCCAGCAGGGAGACAGGGTCCGACACTGAAGCTTTCTTT. The whole variable domain, remainder taken from reference TRBV25-1 and TRBJ1-1, is EADIYQTPRYLVIGTGKKITLECSQTMGHDKMYWYQQDPGMELHLIHYSYGVNSTEKGDLSSESTVSRIRTEHFPLTLESARPSHTSQYLCASRETGSDTEAFFGQGTRLTVV.